This T cell receptor (beta chain) was recorded in a study of T cells in Graves' hyperthyroidism and ophthalmopathy (dated by TCRdb to about 2019). Turning to the overall study: Peripheral blood was collected at initial diagnosis, before any treatment. Following sampling, methimazole starting at 30 mg daily was given to hyperthyroidism patients, and high-dose intravenous methylprednisolone was given to ophthalmopathy patients. TCR Vbeta CDR3 sequencing of roughly 140 peripheral blood samples (fewer than 45 ophthalmopathy, roughly 72 hyperthyroidism and roughly 17 progressor patients) is reported in the paper. For training and testing, the 95 to 100 patients in the discovery cohort were randomly divided in a 7:3 ratio. A discovery cohort of roughly 100 patients, 43 with Graves' ophthalmopathy and 55 to 60 with stable Graves' hyperthyroidism, was used to find distinguishing TCR V-J signatures. Prospective prediction of ophthalmopathy was tested in an independent validation cohort of 18 hyperthyroidism patients and 15 to 17 patients who later progressed to ophthalmopathy. In six Graves' hyperthyroidism patients, the study also compared T-cell repertoires from thyroid tissue with T-cell repertoires from blood. Paper-wide results and their limitations: In validation, the model predicted progression to ophthalmopathy a median of 6.5 months before onset, with roughly 70% sensitivity and about 75% specificity. A 13 V-J signature model separated ophthalmopathy from stable hyperthyroidism, with over 85% sensitivity and 81.08% specificity in cross-validation and 80%/75% in testing. Sample size was not statistically predetermined, and blinding of investigators to group allocation was not performed. Most expanded thyroid clonotypes (frequency above 0.001) were also found in blood, which suggests that blood repertoires may mirror thyroid immune responses.

The TCR beta CDR3 regions were amplified from the RNA transcripts. A first-round RT-PCR of the TCR CDR3 used the HTBI primer set with the Qiagen OneStep RT-PCR kit. Libraries were constructed in a second round of multiplex PCR, after which size selection and purification were carried out. Paired-end sequencing of the libraries was performed with 100 bp reads on an Illumina HiSeq2000. As for the authors' bioinformatics: SOAPnuke was used to process the raw data, removing reads that contained adapters or uncalled bases, had a mean Phred below 15, or lacked an exact match to the constant primer or identifier. High-quality paired reads were merged with COPE v1.2.5, and unique nucleotide sequences were defined as clonotypes. MiTCR v1.1 was used to align clonotypes to the IMGT TRBV, TRBD and TRBJ reference segments. Only V-J combinations with frequency above 0.0001, covering 99% to 99.2% of repertoires, were analysed. A TCS score was defined as the ratio of F50 (clonal expansion) to E x V (chaos), with BLOSUM62-based TCRdist applied between CDR3 peptides within each V-J. Welch's t-statistics and random forest reduced 450 to 600 V-J features to 10 to 15, which were used in a naive Bayes classifier (R e1071). The Morisita-Horn index was used to measure how similar the thyroid and blood repertoires were. TCRdb reprocessed the public reads (quality trimming at Q25 with fastp, clone calling with MiXCR) and kept in-frame beta chains. Rows with a matching CDR3 protein are joined into one entry that keeps the most common DNA and genes. The V and J calls reflect TCRdb's pipeline rather than the authors' work. The sample includes hundreds of thousands of distinct CDR3 sequences, with 14% to 15% observed a single time. Around 4.5% of the sample comes from the top ten.

Ophthalmopathy patients had moderately to severely active disease, Clinical Activity Score of at least 3, NOSPECS grade of at least 4, and duration under 3 months. Any patient with an uncontrolled infection, another autoimmune disease, pregnancy or lactation was excluded. Diagnoses were established on the basis of clinical symptoms, serum thyroxine and TRAb, thyroid ultrasound, and orbital computed tomography. PBMCs were separated from around 9.1 ml of fresh peripheral blood using Ficoll-Paque density gradient centrifugation. Total RNA was extracted using Trizol reagent, and RNA quality was assessed on an Agilent 2100 Bioanalyzer. V loses 0 bases of germline sequence and J loses 5 bases, and the interval between the two ends is 11 bases. The CDR3 spans 15 residues, from the cysteine through the phenylalanine. Here the CDR3 DNA is all that survives: 45 bases in frame from base 1. The germline V gene (reference sequence) sets CDR1 to LNHNV and CDR2 to YYDKDF.

This clonotype was counted ten times or more. There is no known antigen for this receptor. The record has no base qualities; no much larger clone is one base away. This TCR was sampled from a woman between 40 and 50 years old with Graves' ophthalmopathy. Material: blood. The rearranged chain carries TRBV15 and TRBJ1-3, with the D segment identity uncertain. The DNA sequence follows: TGTGCCACCAGCAGAGATCGTGGGATTCGAAACACCATATATTTT. Protein translation: CATSRDRGIRNTIYF. When the CDR3 is completed using the reference TRBV15 and TRBJ1-3 genes on either side, the full variable domain is DAMVIQNPRYQVTQFGKPVTLSCSQTLNHNVMYWYQQKSSQAPKLLFHYYDKDFNNEADTPDNFQSRRPNTSFCFLDIRSPGLGDTAMYLCATSRDRGIRNTIYFGEGSWLTVV.